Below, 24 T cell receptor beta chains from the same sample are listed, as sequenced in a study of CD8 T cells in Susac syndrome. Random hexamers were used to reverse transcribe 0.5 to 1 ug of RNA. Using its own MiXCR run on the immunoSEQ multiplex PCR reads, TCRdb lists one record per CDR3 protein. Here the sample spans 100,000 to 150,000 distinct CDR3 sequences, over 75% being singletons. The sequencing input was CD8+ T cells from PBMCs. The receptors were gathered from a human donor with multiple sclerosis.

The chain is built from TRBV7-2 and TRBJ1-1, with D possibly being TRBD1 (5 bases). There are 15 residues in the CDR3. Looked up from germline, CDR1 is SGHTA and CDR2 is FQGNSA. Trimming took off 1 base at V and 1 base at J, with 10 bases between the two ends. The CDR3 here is CASSLGGGTNTEAFF. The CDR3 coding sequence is TGTGCCAGCAGCTTAGGAGGAGGGACGAACACTGAAGCTTTCTTT. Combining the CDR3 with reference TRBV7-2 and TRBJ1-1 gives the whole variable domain GAGVSQSPSNKVTEKGKDVELRCDPISGHTALYWYRQSLGQGLEFLIYFQGNSAPDKSGLPSDRFSAERTGGSVSTLTIQRTQQEDSAVYLCASSLGGGTNTEAFFGQGTRLTVV.

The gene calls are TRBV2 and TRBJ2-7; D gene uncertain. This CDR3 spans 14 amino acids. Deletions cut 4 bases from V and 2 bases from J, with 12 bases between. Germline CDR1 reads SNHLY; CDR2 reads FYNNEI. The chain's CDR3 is CASSGRITAYEQYF. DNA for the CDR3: TGTGCCAGCAGTGGCCGTATAACGGCCTACGAGCAGTACTTC. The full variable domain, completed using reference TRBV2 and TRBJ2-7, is EPEVTQTPSHQVTQMGQEVILRCVPISNHLYFYWYRQILGQKVEFLVSFYNNEISEKSEIFDDQFSVERPDGSNFTLKIRSTKLEDSAMYFCASSGRITAYEQYFGPGTRLTVT.

The chain's CDR3 is CASSIYGGDNEQFF. CDR3 bases: TGTGCCAGTAGTATATACGGCGGTGACAATGAGCAGTTCTTC. The chain employs TRBV19 and TRBJ2-1, with D uncertain. The CDR3 has 14 residues. Germline lookup yields CDR1 LNHDA and CDR2 SQIVND (reference sequence). V gave up 2 bases and J gave up 5 bases, with 10 bases separating them.

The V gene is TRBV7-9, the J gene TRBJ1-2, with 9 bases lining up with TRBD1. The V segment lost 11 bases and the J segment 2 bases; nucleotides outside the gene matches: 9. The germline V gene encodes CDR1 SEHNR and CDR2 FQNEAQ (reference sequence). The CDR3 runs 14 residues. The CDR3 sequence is CAVPIGQGNYGYTF. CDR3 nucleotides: TGTGCCGTGCCTATCGGACAGGGGAACTATGGCTACACCTTC. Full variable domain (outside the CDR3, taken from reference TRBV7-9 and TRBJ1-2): DTGVSQNPRHKITKRGQNVTFRCDPISEHNRLYWYRQTLGQGPEFLTYFQNEAQLEKSRLLSDRFSAERPKGSFSTLEIQRTEQGDSAMYLCAVPIGQGNYGYTFGSGTRLTVV.

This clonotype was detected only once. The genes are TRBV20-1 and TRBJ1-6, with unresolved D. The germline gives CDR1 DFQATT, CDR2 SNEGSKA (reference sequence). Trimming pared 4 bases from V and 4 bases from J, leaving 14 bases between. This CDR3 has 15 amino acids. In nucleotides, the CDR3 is TGCAGTGCTAAGGGCGAGGTCCGGTATAATTCACCCCTCCACTTT. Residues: CSAKGEVRYNSPLHF.

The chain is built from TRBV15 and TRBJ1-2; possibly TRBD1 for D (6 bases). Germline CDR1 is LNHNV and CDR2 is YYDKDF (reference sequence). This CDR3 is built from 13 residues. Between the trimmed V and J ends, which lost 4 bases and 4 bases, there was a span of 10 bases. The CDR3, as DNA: TGTGCCACCAGCACAGGGGATGGCTATGGCTACACCTTC. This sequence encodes CATSTGDGYGYTF.

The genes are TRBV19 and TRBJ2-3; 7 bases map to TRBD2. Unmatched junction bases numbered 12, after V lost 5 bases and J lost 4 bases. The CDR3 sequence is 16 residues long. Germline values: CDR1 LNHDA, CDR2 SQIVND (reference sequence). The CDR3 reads CASSPGGIAMADTQYF. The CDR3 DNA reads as TGTGCCAGTAGTCCCGGGGGGATAGCGATGGCAGATACGCAGTATTTT.

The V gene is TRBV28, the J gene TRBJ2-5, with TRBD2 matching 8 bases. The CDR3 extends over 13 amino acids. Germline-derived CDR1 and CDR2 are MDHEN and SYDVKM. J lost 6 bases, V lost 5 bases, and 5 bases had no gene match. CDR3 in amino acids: CASSPSGGKTQYF. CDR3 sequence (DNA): TGTGCCAGCAGTCCCTCGGGGGGGAAGACCCAGTACTTC. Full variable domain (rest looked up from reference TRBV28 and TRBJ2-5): DVKVTQSSRYLVKRTGEKVFLECVQDMDHENMFWYRQDPGLGLRLIYFSYDVKMKEKGDIPEGYSVSREKKERFSLILESASTNQTSMYLCASSPSGGKTQYFGPGTRLLVL.

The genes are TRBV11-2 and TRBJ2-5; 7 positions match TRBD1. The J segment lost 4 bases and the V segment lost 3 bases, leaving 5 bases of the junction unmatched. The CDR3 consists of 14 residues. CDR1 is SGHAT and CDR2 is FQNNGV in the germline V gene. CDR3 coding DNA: TGTGCCAGCAGCTTCCCAGGGGGTTTAGAGACCCAGTACTTC. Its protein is CASSFPGGLETQYF.

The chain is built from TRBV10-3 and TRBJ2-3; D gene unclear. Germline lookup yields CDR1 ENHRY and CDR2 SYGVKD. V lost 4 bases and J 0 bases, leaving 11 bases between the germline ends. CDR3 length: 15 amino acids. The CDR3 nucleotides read TGTGCCATCAGTGGGGCCGGGTTTAGCACAGATACGCAGTATTTT. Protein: CAISGAGFSTDTQYF.

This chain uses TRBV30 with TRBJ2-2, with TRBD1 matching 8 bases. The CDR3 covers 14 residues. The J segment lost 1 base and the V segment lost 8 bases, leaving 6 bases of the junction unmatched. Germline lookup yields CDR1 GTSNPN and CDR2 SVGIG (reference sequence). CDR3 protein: CAGAGTGNTGELFF. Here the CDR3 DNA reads TGTGCCGGCGCCGGGACAGGGAACACCGGGGAGCTGTTTTTT.

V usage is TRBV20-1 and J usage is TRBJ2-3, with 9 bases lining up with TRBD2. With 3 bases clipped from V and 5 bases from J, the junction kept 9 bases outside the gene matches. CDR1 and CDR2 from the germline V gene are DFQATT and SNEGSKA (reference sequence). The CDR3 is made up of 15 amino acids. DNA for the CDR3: TGCAGTGCTAGGGCTAGCGGGGTGGCAGTAGATACGCAGTATTTT. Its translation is CSARASGVAVDTQYF.

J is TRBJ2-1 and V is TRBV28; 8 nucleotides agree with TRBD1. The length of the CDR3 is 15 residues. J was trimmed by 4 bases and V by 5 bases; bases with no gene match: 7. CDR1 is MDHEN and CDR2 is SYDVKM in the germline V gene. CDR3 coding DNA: TGTGCCAGCAGTCAGGGGGCCTACAAGTACAATGAGCAGTTCTTC. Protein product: CASSQGAYKYNEQFF.

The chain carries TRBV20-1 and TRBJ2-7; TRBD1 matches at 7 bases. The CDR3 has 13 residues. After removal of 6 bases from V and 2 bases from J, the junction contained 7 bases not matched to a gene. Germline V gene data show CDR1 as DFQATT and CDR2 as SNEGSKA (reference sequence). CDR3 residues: CSASDRQPYEQYV. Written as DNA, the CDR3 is TGCAGTGCCTCGGACAGGCAACCCTACGAGCAGTACGTC.

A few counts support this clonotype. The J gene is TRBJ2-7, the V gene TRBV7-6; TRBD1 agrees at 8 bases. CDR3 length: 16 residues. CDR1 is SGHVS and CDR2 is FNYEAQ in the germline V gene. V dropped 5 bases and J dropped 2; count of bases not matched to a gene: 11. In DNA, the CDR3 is TGTGCCAGCAGCCCGGCCGGGACAGGTATGCCCTACGAGCAGTACTTC. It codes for CASSPAGTGMPYEQYF.

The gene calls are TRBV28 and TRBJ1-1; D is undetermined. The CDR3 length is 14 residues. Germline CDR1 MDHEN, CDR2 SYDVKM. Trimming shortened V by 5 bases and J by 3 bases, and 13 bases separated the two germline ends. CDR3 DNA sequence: TGTGCCAGCAGTCCTCCAGGAGAGGACACTGAAGCTTTCTTT. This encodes CASSPPGEDTEAFF.

The CDR3 DNA reads as TGTGCCAGCAGTCCTAGCCCCCCGGAGAGCACAGATACGCAGTATTTT. This gives the protein CASSPSPPESTDTQYF. The J gene is TRBJ2-3, the V gene TRBV12-3 or TRBV12-4, with a weak D call TRBD2 (5 bases). V lost 5 bases to trimming and J lost 0 bases, with 15 bases between them. The CDR3 sequence is 16 residues long.

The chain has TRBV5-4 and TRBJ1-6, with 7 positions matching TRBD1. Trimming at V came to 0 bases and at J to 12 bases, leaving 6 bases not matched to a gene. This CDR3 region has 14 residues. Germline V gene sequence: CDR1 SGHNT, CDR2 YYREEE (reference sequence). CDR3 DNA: TGTGCCAGCAGCTTGGGACAGGGATCTGAACCCCTCCACTTT. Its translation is CASSLGQGSEPLHF.

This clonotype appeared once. This CDR3 is CASSYLQGSVGELFF. DNA for the CDR3: TGTGCCAGCAGTTACTTACAGGGATCTGTCGGGGAGCTGTTTTTT. The chain joins TRBV6-5 to TRBJ2-2; tentative D call: TRBD1 (6 bases). The CDR3 totals 15 residues. The V and J ends lost 1 base and 7 bases respectively, with 13 bases between them. Germline V CDR1 and CDR2: MNHEY, SVGAGI.

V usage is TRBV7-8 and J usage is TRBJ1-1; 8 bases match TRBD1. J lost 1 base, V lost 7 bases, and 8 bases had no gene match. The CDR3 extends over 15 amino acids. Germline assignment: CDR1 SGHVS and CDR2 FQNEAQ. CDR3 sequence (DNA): TGTGCCAGCACCAACGGACAGGGAACGAACACTGAAGCTTTCTTT. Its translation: CASTNGQGTNTEAFF.

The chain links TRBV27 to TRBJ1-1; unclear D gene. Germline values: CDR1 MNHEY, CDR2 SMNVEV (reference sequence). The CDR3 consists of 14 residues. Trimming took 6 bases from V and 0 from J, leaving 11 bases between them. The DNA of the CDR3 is TGTGCCAGCAGCAGTTGGACGGTGAACACTGAAGCTTTCTTT. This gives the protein CASSSWTVNTEAFF.

As DNA, the CDR3 is TGTGCCAGCGACGGGGATCTTAACACTGAAGCTTTCTTT. It translates to CASDGDLNTEAFF. The chain recombines TRBV2 with TRBJ1-1; D is unclear. Germline assignment: CDR1 SNHLY and CDR2 FYNNEI. This CDR3 has 13 residues. Trimming shortened V by 8 bases and J by 2 bases, and 12 bases separated the two germline ends.

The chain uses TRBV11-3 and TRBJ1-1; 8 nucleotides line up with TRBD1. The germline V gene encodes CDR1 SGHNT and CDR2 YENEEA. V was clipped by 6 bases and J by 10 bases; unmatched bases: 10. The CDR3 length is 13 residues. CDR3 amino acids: CASSHQGAWGAFF. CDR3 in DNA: TGTGCCAGCAGTCATCAGGGGGCGTGGGGAGCTTTCTTT.

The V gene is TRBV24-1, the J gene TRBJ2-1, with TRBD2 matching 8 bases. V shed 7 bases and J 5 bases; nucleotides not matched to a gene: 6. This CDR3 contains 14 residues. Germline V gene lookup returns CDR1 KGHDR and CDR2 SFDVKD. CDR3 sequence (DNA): TGTGCCACCAGGGAAGCGGGAGCAAACAATGAGCAGTTCTTC. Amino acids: CATREAGANNEQFF.